Described below is a single T cell receptor (beta chain) sequence and its context. Its target is not known. Per germline, CDR1 WSHSY and CDR2 SAAADI. The CDR3 is 15 amino acids. The V gene end was trimmed by 2 bases and the J gene end by 6 bases; junction bases not matched to a gene: 9. This specimen belongs to a study of hypomethylating agent response in myelodysplastic syndrome. Study findings and constraints: Analysis covered a small cohort of just 11 to 12 patients.

Method: immunoSEQ multiplex PCR; TCRdb's copy keeps in-frame clones and lacks some. The sample has several thousand clones, around 80% seen once. The chain recombines TRBV10-2 with TRBJ2-7, with 8 bases fitting TRBD2. The sample was bone marrow, taken before or after starting hypomethylating agent treatment for myelodysplastic syndrome (not recorded which). The sequence derives from a human donor with myelodysplastic syndrome. Written as DNA, the CDR3 is TGCGCCAGCAGTGAGGCCGGGACTAGAAGGGCCGAGCAGTACTTC. It encodes CASSEAGTRRAEQYF.